This paragraph reports one T cell receptor (beta chain). This record comes from a study of T cells in Graves' hyperthyroidism and ophthalmopathy. In the study overall: At the time of initial diagnosis and before any treatment, peripheral blood was collected.

The CDR3 regions of TCR beta were amplified from RNA transcripts. Using the HTBI primer set, a first-round RT-PCR was run on the TCR CDR3. Via MiXCR, TCRdb re-called the multiplex PCR reads, giving one row per CDR3 protein. This table has some 570,000 distinct CDR3 sequences, approximately 15% appearing once. At least 3 on the Clinical Activity Score was recorded for ophthalmopathy patients, who also had NOSPECS grade at least 4 and duration under 3 months. Uncontrolled infection, other autoimmune disease, pregnancy or lactation led to exclusion. Germline V gene lookup returns CDR1 DFQATT and CDR2 SNEGSKA (reference sequence). The CDR3 length is 13 residues. The ends were cut back, 0 bases at V and 4 bases at J, with 7 bases in the middle.

This TCR was sampled from a woman in her late teens or twenties with Graves' ophthalmopathy. The sample taken for sequencing was blood. This chain uses TRBV20-1 with TRBJ1-5, with D hard to call. The CDR3 here is CSARDGLNQPQHF. In DNA form, the CDR3 reads TGCAGTGCTAGAGATGGGTTGAATCAGCCCCAGCATTTT.